This T cell receptor beta chain was obtained from a study of untreated major depressive disorder. Participants with major medical conditions, Axis I/II comorbidities, regular medication or illicit drug use were excluded. Germline V gene lookup returns CDR1 MNHEY and CDR2 SMNVEV (reference sequence). V lost 5 bases and J 2 bases, leaving 11 bases between the germline ends. The CDR3 is 14 amino acids. Method: immunoSEQ multiplex PCR; TCRdb's copy keeps in-frame clones and lacks some. The data hold about 19,000 clones, with more than 75% observed a single time. Material for sequencing was CD4+ T cells from PBMCs. This chain connects TRBV27 to TRBJ2-3; TRBD2 might be the D (6 bases). The TCR sequence derives from a woman younger than 45 in good health. The CDR3 sequence is CASSQGDFTDTQYF. CDR3 nucleotides: TGTGCCAGCAGTCAAGGGGACTTCACAGATACGCAGTATTTT.